The rows below give T cell receptor beta chains drawn from one sample of a study of regulatory T cells in long-lasting Graves disease. One entry per CDR3 protein, called by TCRdb with MiXCR from the multiplex PCR reads. The data show a few hundred thousand distinct CDR3 sequences, 20% to 25% seen once. This sample comprised peripheral blood mononuclear cells (PBMCs), obtained when the disease was refractory, from a patient treated with antithyroid drugs. The receptors were sampled from a female donor with Graves disease. The CDR3 runs from the conserved cysteine through the conserved F or W. Each record gives: J gene, D gene, clone size, V gene, CDR3 DNA, CDR3 protein. D genes are given only for firm matches. Part of the rows lack a size; the others show once, few, many or a class for expanded clones.

j_call: TRBJ2-7
d_call: -
clone_size: few
v_call: TRBV6-5
cdr3_nt: TGTGCCAGCAGTTCACTCTCCAGGACAACTGGCGAGCAGTACTTC
cdr3_aa: CASSSLSRTTGEQYF

j_call: TRBJ1-4
d_call: -
clone_size: many
v_call: TRBV11-2
cdr3_nt: TGTGCCAGCAGTGCGTGGGCGCCTAATGAAAAACTGTTTTTT
cdr3_aa: CASSAWAPNEKLFF

j_call: TRBJ1-1
d_call: -
clone_size: -
v_call: TRBV12-3/TRBV12-4
cdr3_nt: TGTGCCAGCAGTGACCCCCTCGGTGCAGGGCCCGGTGAAGCTTTCTTT
cdr3_aa: CASSDPLGAGPGEAFF

j_call: TRBJ1-1
d_call: TRBD1
clone_size: -
v_call: TRBV6-2/TRBV6-3
cdr3_nt: TGTGCCAGCAGTTACTCGCAGGGGGCGACTTCTGAAGCTTTCTTT
cdr3_aa: CASSYSQGATSEAFF

j_call: TRBJ2-3
d_call: TRBD2
clone_size: -
v_call: TRBV28
cdr3_nt: TGTGCCAGCAGTTTCCCGGGACTAGCCCGCACAGATACGCAGTATTTT
cdr3_aa: CASSFPGLARTDTQYF

j_call: TRBJ1-1
d_call: -
clone_size: -
v_call: TRBV6-5
cdr3_nt: TGTGCCAGCAGTTACGATGGCAGCCAGAACACTGAAGCTTTCTTT
cdr3_aa: CASSYDGSQNTEAFF

j_call: TRBJ1-2
d_call: -
clone_size: -
v_call: TRBV6-6
cdr3_nt: TGTGCCAGCAGTTACTCGCCGTACAGCTGGTCAAGCTACACCTTC
cdr3_aa: CASSYSPYSWSSYTF

j_call: TRBJ2-7
d_call: -
clone_size: few
v_call: TRBV29-1
cdr3_nt: TGCAGCGTTCGGTTTAACGGCCACGAGCAGTACTTC
cdr3_aa: CSVRFNGHEQYF

j_call: TRBJ2-7
d_call: -
clone_size: -
v_call: TRBV5-8
cdr3_nt: TGTGCCAGCAGCTGGGACAAGCCCTACGAGCAGTACTTC
cdr3_aa: CASSWDKPYEQYF

j_call: TRBJ2-1
d_call: TRBD1
clone_size: -
v_call: TRBV3-1
cdr3_nt: TGTGCCAGCAGCCAATGGACAGGGGTTAGGGAGCAGTTCTTC
cdr3_aa: CASSQWTGVREQFF

j_call: TRBJ1-5
d_call: -
clone_size: -
v_call: TRBV20-1
cdr3_nt: TGCAGTGCTAGAGGTAACGGAGGGCTTCAGCCCCAGCATTTT
cdr3_aa: CSARGNGGLQPQHF

j_call: TRBJ2-7
d_call: TRBD2
clone_size: few
v_call: TRBV27
cdr3_nt: TGTGCCAGCCAAAAATATCCCCGGGGGAGGGACTACGAGCAGTACTTC
cdr3_aa: CASQKYPRGRDYEQYF

j_call: TRBJ2-5
d_call: -
clone_size: many
v_call: TRBV12-3/TRBV12-4
cdr3_nt: TGTGCCAGCAGTTTAGTAAGGCCGGCTCAAGAGACCCAGTACTTC
cdr3_aa: CASSLVRPAQETQYF

j_call: TRBJ2-1
d_call: -
clone_size: few
v_call: TRBV5-1
cdr3_nt: TGCGCCAGCAGGCCTCAGGGATCCTACAATGAGCAGTTCTTC
cdr3_aa: CASRPQGSYNEQFF

j_call: TRBJ2-5
d_call: -
clone_size: -
v_call: TRBV2
cdr3_nt: TGTGCCAGCAGTTTTAGGAGCTCCCTCCAAGAGACCCAGTACTTC
cdr3_aa: CASSFRSSLQETQYF

j_call: TRBJ1-2
d_call: TRBD1
clone_size: many
v_call: TRBV7-2
cdr3_nt: TGTGCCAGCAGCATTTCTACCGGACAGGGGAAAGGCTACACCTTC
cdr3_aa: CASSISTGQGKGYTF

j_call: TRBJ2-2
d_call: -
clone_size: -
v_call: TRBV28
cdr3_nt: TGTGCCAGCAGTTTAGGAGGAAACGGGGAGCTGTTTTTT
cdr3_aa: CASSLGGNGELFF

j_call: TRBJ2-1
d_call: -
clone_size: few
v_call: TRBV29-1
cdr3_nt: TGCAGCGTCGATAGCCCCCAAGCGTCGAATGAGCAGTTCTTC
cdr3_aa: CSVDSPQASNEQFF

j_call: TRBJ2-5
d_call: -
clone_size: -
v_call: TRBV5-4
cdr3_nt: TGTGCCAGCAGCGCCGGTGGGCCTCGGGAGACCCAGTACTTC
cdr3_aa: CASSAGGPRETQYF

j_call: TRBJ2-1
d_call: -
clone_size: many
v_call: TRBV28
cdr3_nt: TGTGCCAGCGGGGTACGAAATGAGCAGTTCTTC
cdr3_aa: CASGVRNEQFF

j_call: TRBJ1-2
d_call: TRBD1
clone_size: -
v_call: TRBV7-9
cdr3_nt: TGTGCCAGCAGCGAGACAGGGATTGAGGGCTACACCTTC
cdr3_aa: CASSETGIEGYTF

j_call: TRBJ1-1
d_call: -
clone_size: once
v_call: TRBV25-1
cdr3_nt: TGTGCCAGCGTACCCGACAGGTTGAACACTGAAGCTTTCTTT
cdr3_aa: CASVPDRLNTEAFF

j_call: TRBJ2-7
d_call: TRBD2
clone_size: -
v_call: TRBV3-1
cdr3_nt: TGTGCCAGCAGCCAAGAGGCTAGCGGGAGGCCCTCCTACGAGCAGTACTTC
cdr3_aa: CASSQEASGRPSYEQYF

j_call: TRBJ1-2
d_call: TRBD1
clone_size: -
v_call: TRBV4-1
cdr3_nt: TGCGCCAGCAGCCAAGGGACACCAGGGGGTGATGGCTACACCTTC
cdr3_aa: CASSQGTPGGDGYTF

j_call: TRBJ2-4
d_call: TRBD2
clone_size: -
v_call: TRBV5-1
cdr3_nt: TGCGCCAGCAGCGACGGGACTAGCGGGAGGTTACTAGCCAAAAACATTCAGTACTTC
cdr3_aa: CASSDGTSGRLLAKNIQYF

j_call: TRBJ1-2
d_call: TRBD1
clone_size: -
v_call: TRBV10-3
cdr3_nt: TGTGCCATCAGTGGGGGACAGGGTAGTTTTTACACCTTC
cdr3_aa: CAISGGQGSFYTF

j_call: TRBJ2-7
d_call: TRBD2
clone_size: few
v_call: TRBV20-1
cdr3_nt: TGCAGTGCTACTAGCGGGAGGGCTTCCGAGCAGTACTTC
cdr3_aa: CSATSGRASEQYF

j_call: TRBJ2-7
d_call: TRBD1
clone_size: -
v_call: TRBV25-1
cdr3_nt: TGTGCCAGCAGTAACGACAGGGGGCTGAAGCCCTACGAGCAGTACTTC
cdr3_aa: CASSNDRGLKPYEQYF

j_call: TRBJ2-5
d_call: TRBD2
clone_size: many
v_call: TRBV6-5
cdr3_nt: TGTGCCAGCAGTTACTCGATAACCTCCGGGAGGGCCTACGAAGAGACCCAGTACTTC
cdr3_aa: CASSYSITSGRAYEETQYF

j_call: TRBJ2-1
d_call: -
clone_size: -
v_call: TRBV3-1
cdr3_nt: TGTGCCAGCAGCCAAGGTGGGCTAGGGCAGTTCTTC
cdr3_aa: CASSQGGLGQFF

j_call: TRBJ1-5
d_call: -
clone_size: few
v_call: TRBV27
cdr3_nt: TGTGCCAGCAGTTTAACGTTTGGCAGTGCGGGGTATCAGCCCCAGCATTTT
cdr3_aa: CASSLTFGSAGYQPQHF

j_call: TRBJ2-4
d_call: -
clone_size: once
v_call: TRBV11-1
cdr3_nt: TGTGCCAGCAGCTTCGGACTAAAAAACATTCAGTACTTC
cdr3_aa: CASSFGLKNIQYF

j_call: TRBJ2-7
d_call: TRBD2
clone_size: few
v_call: TRBV20-1
cdr3_nt: TGCAGTGCTAGAGTTTTTGGCGGGAGGACCTACGAGCAGTACTTC
cdr3_aa: CSARVFGGRTYEQYF

j_call: TRBJ1-5
d_call: -
clone_size: few
v_call: TRBV19
cdr3_nt: TGTGCCAGCTCCACCAAATTAGGGGGGCCCGGTCAGCCCCAGCATTTT
cdr3_aa: CASSTKLGGPGQPQHF

j_call: TRBJ1-4
d_call: -
clone_size: -
v_call: TRBV4-1
cdr3_nt: TGCGCCAGCAGCCAATTCGGGAGTCAGAATGAAAAACTGTTTTTT
cdr3_aa: CASSQFGSQNEKLFF

j_call: TRBJ2-1
d_call: TRBD2
clone_size: few
v_call: TRBV11-2
cdr3_nt: TGTGCCAGCAGCTCCCCGGGACTAGTTCTCAATGAGCAGTTCTTC
cdr3_aa: CASSSPGLVLNEQFF

j_call: TRBJ2-1
d_call: TRBD2
clone_size: -
v_call: TRBV2
cdr3_nt: TGTGCCAGCAGGCAAGCGGGAGGAAGGTACAATGAGCAGTTCTTC
cdr3_aa: CASRQAGGRYNEQFF

j_call: TRBJ2-2
d_call: -
clone_size: once
v_call: TRBV7-9
cdr3_nt: TGTGCCAGCAGCTTACCCTTGCGGGACCTGTTTTTT
cdr3_aa: CASSLPLRDLFF

j_call: TRBJ2-7
d_call: -
clone_size: -
v_call: TRBV9
cdr3_nt: TGTGCCAGCGGCCCGGGGGCCTCGTCCTACGAGCAGTACTTC
cdr3_aa: CASGPGASSYEQYF

j_call: TRBJ2-5
d_call: TRBD1
clone_size: many
v_call: TRBV6-2/TRBV6-3
cdr3_nt: TGTGCCAGCAGTTACCGGGGACAGCAAGAGACCCAGTACTTC
cdr3_aa: CASSYRGQQETQYF

j_call: TRBJ2-7
d_call: -
clone_size: -
v_call: TRBV11-2
cdr3_nt: TGTGCCAGCAGCCCCCTCATAGCGGACAGTCACTACGAGCAGTACTTC
cdr3_aa: CASSPLIADSHYEQYF

j_call: TRBJ2-2
d_call: -
clone_size: -
v_call: TRBV19
cdr3_nt: TGTGCCAGTAGTAATCAGAACACCGGGGAGCTGTTTTTT
cdr3_aa: CASSNQNTGELFF

j_call: TRBJ1-1
d_call: -
clone_size: many
v_call: TRBV30
cdr3_nt: TGTGCCTGGAAGGGTAACACTGAAGCTTTCTTT
cdr3_aa: CAWKGNTEAFF

j_call: TRBJ2-7
d_call: -
clone_size: -
v_call: TRBV24-1
cdr3_nt: TGTGCCACCCCGAGCTCCTACGAGCAGTACTTC
cdr3_aa: CATPSSYEQYF

j_call: TRBJ2-7
d_call: TRBD2
clone_size: few
v_call: TRBV7-2
cdr3_nt: TGTGCCAGCAGCTTTAGCGGGAGCACCGAGCAGTACTTC
cdr3_aa: CASSFSGSTEQYF

j_call: TRBJ1-4
d_call: TRBD1
clone_size: many
v_call: TRBV3-1
cdr3_nt: TGTGCCAGCACAGCGTGGGACAGTAATGAAAAACTGTTTTTT
cdr3_aa: CASTAWDSNEKLFF

j_call: TRBJ1-1
d_call: TRBD1
clone_size: -
v_call: TRBV19
cdr3_nt: TGTGCCAGTAGTATGGACAGGGCGAACACTGAAGCTTTCTTT
cdr3_aa: CASSMDRANTEAFF

j_call: TRBJ1-4
d_call: -
clone_size: many
v_call: TRBV12-3/TRBV12-4
cdr3_nt: TGTGCCAGCAATGGAGACTCAATGAGTGAAAAACTGTTTTTT
cdr3_aa: CASNGDSMSEKLFF

j_call: TRBJ2-6
d_call: -
clone_size: few
v_call: TRBV5-6
cdr3_nt: TGTGCCAGCAGCTTATGGGGAGTCTCTGGGGCCAACGTCCTGACTTTC
cdr3_aa: CASSLWGVSGANVLTF

j_call: TRBJ1-1
d_call: -
clone_size: once
v_call: TRBV3-1
cdr3_nt: TGTGCCAGCAGCCCCCCTTGGGGTTCCATGAACACTGAAGCTTTCTTT
cdr3_aa: CASSPPWGSMNTEAFF

j_call: TRBJ1-6
d_call: -
clone_size: -
v_call: TRBV12-3/TRBV12-4
cdr3_nt: TGTGCCAGCAGTTTTGGGTCAAAGGCTGCCTATAATTCACCCCTCCACTTT
cdr3_aa: CASSFGSKAAYNSPLHF

j_call: TRBJ1-4
d_call: -
clone_size: -
v_call: TRBV19
cdr3_nt: TGTGCCAGTACTATAAGCTGGGGGGCGCGAAGGAATGAAAAACTGTTTTTT
cdr3_aa: CASTISWGARRNEKLFF

j_call: TRBJ2-7
d_call: TRBD2
clone_size: many
v_call: TRBV7-2
cdr3_nt: TGTGCCAGCAGCTTATCCTTAGCGGGGCGAGACTACGAGCAGTACTTC
cdr3_aa: CASSLSLAGRDYEQYF

j_call: TRBJ1-2
d_call: -
clone_size: many
v_call: TRBV12-3/TRBV12-4
cdr3_nt: TGTGCCAGCAGCGGCGGCGGTTATGGCTACACCTTC
cdr3_aa: CASSGGGYGYTF

j_call: TRBJ1-2
d_call: -
clone_size: many
v_call: TRBV2
cdr3_nt: TGTGCCAGCAGTGATGAGTCCTATGGCTACACCTTC
cdr3_aa: CASSDESYGYTF